In its sample, the clone carrying this TCR beta chain was seen a few times. No antigen is known for it. This record comes from a study of cytomegalovirus exposure and HLA in healthy donors. Study findings and constraints: Rare TCR sequences predominated, though certain public TCRs were found in many donors. Researchers reportedly found TCR beta sequences accurately predicted most subjects' HLA-A and HLA-B alleles.

The germline V gene encodes CDR1 SEHNR and CDR2 FQNEAQ (reference sequence). The CDR3 is 14 residues long. V gave up 8 bases and J gave up 8 bases; unmatched junction bases: 10. In the PCR, 60 Vbeta and 13 Jbeta primers were used. Here immunoSEQ multiplex PCR was the method, and the copy in TCRdb shows in-frame clones only, minus some. The sample lists some 99,000 clones; around 81% were seen once. The source is a woman aged 30 to 39 in good health and CMV-seronegative. V gene TRBV7-9 combines with J gene TRBJ2-1, with 9 bases fitting TRBD1. Sequencing was done on a sample of PBMCs. CDR3 region: CASRTGTGNDEQFF. The CDR3 DNA is TGTGCCAGCCGGACCGGGACAGGGAACGATGAGCAGTTCTTC.